This entry describes one T cell receptor (beta chain). Some clones are missing from TCRdb's copy, which holds only in-frame ones; the method was immunoSEQ multiplex PCR. This sample has tens of thousands of clones, with approximately 83% found just once. This specimen comes from a study of technical replicates of blood from a few donors. The TCR originated in a human donor in good health. Some clones in this sample may be carry-over from other donors' samples. Specimen: PBMCs.

The CDR3 region is CASSRESGGGTGELFF. DNA of the CDR3: TGTGCCAGCAGCAGGGAAAGCGGGGGGGGCACCGGGGAGCTGTTTTTT. The V call is TRBV9, the J call TRBJ2-2; 10 bases align to TRBD2. Trimming took 4 bases from V and 4 from J; bases not matched to a gene: 7. This CDR3 has 16 amino acids. CDR1 is SGDLS and CDR2 is YYNGEE in the germline V gene.